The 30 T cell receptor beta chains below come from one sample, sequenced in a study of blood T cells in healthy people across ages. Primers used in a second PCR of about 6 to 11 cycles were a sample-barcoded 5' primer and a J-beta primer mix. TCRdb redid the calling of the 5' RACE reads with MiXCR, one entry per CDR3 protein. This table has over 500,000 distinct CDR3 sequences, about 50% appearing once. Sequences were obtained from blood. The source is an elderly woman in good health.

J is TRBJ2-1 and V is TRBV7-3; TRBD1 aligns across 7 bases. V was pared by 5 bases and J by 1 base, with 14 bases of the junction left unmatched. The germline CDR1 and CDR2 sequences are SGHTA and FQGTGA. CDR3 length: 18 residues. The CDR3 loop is CASSPGNNRGGSYNEQFF. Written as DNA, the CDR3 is TGTGCCAGCAGCCCCGGGAACAACAGGGGTGGGTCCTACAATGAGCAGTTCTTC.

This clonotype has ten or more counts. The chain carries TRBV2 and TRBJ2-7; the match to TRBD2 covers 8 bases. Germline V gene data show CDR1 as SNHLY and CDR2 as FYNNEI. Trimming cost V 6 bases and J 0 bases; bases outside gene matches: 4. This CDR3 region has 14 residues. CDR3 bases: TGTGCCAGCAGGACTAGCGCGGACTCCTACGAGCAGTACTTC. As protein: CASRTSADSYEQYF.

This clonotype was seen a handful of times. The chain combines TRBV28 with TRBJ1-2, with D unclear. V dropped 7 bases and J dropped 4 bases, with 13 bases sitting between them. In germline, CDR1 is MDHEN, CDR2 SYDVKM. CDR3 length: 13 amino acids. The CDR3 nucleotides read TGTGCCAGCACCCCCGATCCGGCCTATGGCTACACCTTC. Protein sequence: CASTPDPAYGYTF.

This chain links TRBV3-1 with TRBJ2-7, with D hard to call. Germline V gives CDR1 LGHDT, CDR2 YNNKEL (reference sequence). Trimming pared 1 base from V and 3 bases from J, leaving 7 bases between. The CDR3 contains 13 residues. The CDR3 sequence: CASSQAAVYEQYF. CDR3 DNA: TGTGCCAGCAGCCAAGCAGCCGTCTACGAGCAGTACTTC.

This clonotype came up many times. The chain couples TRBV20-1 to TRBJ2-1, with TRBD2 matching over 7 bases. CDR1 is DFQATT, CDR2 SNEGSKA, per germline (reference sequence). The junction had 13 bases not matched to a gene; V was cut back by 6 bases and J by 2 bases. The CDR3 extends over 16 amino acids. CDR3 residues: CSALETSPEPYNEQFF. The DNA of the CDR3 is TGCAGTGCGCTCGAGACTAGCCCCGAGCCCTACAATGAGCAGTTCTTC.

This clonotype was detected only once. In DNA, the CDR3 is TGCAGTGCTAGAAACACCGGGACTAGCGAAATGGGAGAGACCCAGTACTTC. Amino acids: CSARNTGTSEMGETQYF. This sequence joins TRBV20-1 and TRBJ2-7, with 10 bases that match TRBD2. The DNA end lines up better with TRBJ2-5; the J call may be wrong. Germline CDR1 is DFQATT and CDR2 is SNEGSKA (reference sequence). This CDR3 spans 17 amino acids.

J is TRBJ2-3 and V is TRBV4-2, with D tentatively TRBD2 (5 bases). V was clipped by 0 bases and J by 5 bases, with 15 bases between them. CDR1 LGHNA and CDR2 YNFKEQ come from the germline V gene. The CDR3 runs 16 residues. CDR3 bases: TGTGCCAGCAGCCAAGAACAGCGAGCGGATGGAGATACGCAGTATTTT. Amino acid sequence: CASSQEQRADGDTQYF.

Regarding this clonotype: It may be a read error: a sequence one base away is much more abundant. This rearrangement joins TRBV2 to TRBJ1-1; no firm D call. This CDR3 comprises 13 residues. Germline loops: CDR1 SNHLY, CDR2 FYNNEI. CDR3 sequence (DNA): TGTGCCAGCAGCGACGACACGAACACTGAAGTTTTCTTT. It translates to CASSDDTNTEVFF.

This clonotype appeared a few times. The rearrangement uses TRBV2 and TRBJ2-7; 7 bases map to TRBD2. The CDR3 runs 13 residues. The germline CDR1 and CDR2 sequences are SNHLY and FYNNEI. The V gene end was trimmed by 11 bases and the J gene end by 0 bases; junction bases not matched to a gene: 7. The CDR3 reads CAGDGGGSYEQYF. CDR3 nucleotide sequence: TGTGCCGGAGATGGGGGGGGCTCCTACGAGCAGTACTTC.

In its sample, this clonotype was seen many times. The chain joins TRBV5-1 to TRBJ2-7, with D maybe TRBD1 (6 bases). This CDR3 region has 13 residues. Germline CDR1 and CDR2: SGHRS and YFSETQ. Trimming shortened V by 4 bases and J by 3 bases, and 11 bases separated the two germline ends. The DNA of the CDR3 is TGCGCCAGCAGCCCGATGACAGGCTACGAGCAGTACTTC. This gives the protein CASSPMTGYEQYF.

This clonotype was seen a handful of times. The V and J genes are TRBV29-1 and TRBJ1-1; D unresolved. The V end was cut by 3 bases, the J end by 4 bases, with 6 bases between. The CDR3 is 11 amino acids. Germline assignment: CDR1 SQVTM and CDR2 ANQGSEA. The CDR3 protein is CSVDRPTEAFF. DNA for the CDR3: TGCAGCGTTGACCGCCCCACTGAAGCTTTCTTT.

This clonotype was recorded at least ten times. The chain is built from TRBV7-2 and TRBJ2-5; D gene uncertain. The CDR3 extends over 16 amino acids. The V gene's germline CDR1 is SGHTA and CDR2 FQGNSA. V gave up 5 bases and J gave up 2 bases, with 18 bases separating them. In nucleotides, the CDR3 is TGTGCCAGCAGCAGCTACACAACTCGGTCTCAAGAGACCCAGTACTTC. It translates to CASSSYTTRSQETQYF.

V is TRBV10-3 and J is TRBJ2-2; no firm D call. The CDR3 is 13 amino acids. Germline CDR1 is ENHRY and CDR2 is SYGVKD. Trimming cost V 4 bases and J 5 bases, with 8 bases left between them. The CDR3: CAISVDATGELFF. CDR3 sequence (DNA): TGTGCCATCAGTGTGGACGCGACCGGGGAGCTGTTTTTT.

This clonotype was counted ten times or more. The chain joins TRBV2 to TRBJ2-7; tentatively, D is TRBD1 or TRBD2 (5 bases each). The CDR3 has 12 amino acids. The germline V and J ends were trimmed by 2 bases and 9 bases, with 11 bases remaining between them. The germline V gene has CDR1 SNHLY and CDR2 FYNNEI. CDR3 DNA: TGTGCCAGCAGTGAAAGGGGAGAAGGGCAGTACTTC. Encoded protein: CASSERGEGQYF. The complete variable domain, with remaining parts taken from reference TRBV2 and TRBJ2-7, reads EPEVTQTPSHQVTQMGQEVILRCVPISNHLYFYWYRQILGQKVEFLVSFYNNEISEKSEIFDDQFSVERPDGSNFTLKIRSTKLEDSAMYFCASSERGEGQYFGPGTRLTVT.

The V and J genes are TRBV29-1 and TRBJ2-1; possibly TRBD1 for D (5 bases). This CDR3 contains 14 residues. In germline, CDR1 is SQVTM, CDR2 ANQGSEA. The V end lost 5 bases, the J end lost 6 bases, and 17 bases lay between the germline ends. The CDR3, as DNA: TGCAGCGTTAAACCGTCAGGGCGGTTCAATGAGCAGTTCTTC. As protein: CSVKPSGRFNEQFF.

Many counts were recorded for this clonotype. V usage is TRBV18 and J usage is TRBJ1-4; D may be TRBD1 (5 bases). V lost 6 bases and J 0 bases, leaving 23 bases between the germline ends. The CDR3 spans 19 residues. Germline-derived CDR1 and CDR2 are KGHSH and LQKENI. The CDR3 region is CASSRGLRGAPATNEKLFF. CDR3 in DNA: TGTGCCAGCTCTCGAGGCCTCCGCGGGGCCCCCGCAACTAATGAAAAACTGTTTTTT.

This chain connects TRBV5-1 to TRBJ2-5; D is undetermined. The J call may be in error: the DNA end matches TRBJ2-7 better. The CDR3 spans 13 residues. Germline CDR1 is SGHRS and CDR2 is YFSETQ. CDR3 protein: CASSVAARGEQYF. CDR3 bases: TGCGCCAGCAGCGTGGCGGCGCGTGGCGAGCAGTACTTC.

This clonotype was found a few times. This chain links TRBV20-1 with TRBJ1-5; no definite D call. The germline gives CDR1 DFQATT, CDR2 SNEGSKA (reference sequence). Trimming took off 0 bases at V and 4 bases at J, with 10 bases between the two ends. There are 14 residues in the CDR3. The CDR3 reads CSARDPELNQPQHF. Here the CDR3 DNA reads TGCAGTGCTAGAGATCCGGAACTAAATCAGCCCCAGCATTTT.

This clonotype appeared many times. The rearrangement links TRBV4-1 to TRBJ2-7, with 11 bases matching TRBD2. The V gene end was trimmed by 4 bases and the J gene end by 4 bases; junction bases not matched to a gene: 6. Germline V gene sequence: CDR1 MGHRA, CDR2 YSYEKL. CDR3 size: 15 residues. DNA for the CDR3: TGCGCCAGCAGCCTCCTAGCGGGAGGCTTATACGAGCAGTACTTC. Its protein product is CASSLLAGGLYEQYF.

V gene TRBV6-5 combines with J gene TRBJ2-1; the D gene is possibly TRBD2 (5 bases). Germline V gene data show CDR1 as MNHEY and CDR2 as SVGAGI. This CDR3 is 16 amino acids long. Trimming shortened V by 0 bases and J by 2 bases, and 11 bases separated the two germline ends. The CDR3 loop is CASSYSLRATYNEQFF. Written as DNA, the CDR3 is TGTGCCAGCAGTTACTCCTTGAGGGCTACCTACAATGAGCAGTTCTTC.

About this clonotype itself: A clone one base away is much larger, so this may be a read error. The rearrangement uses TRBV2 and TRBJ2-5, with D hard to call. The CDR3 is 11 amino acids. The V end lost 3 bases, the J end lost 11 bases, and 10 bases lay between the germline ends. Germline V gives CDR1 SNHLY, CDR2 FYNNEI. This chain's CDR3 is CASSEWDEQYF. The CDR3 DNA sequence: TGTGCCAGCAGTGAGTGGGATGAGCAGTACTTC.

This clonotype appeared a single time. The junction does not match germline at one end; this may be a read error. CDR3 in amino acids: CASRRRTGENQPQHF. CDR3 sequence (DNA): TGTGCCAGCAGACGGAGGACAGGGGAGAATCAGCCTCAGCATTTT. V is TRBV27 and J is TRBJ1-5; TRBD1 matches 9 bases. The length of the CDR3 is 15 residues. CDR1 is MNHEY and CDR2 is SMNVEV in the germline V gene (reference sequence).

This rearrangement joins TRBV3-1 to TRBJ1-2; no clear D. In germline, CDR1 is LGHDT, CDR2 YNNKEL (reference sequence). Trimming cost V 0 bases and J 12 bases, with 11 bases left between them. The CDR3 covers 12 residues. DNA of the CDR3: TGTGCCAGCAGCCAAGATTTTAGGGTCCACACCTTC. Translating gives CASSQDFRVHTF.

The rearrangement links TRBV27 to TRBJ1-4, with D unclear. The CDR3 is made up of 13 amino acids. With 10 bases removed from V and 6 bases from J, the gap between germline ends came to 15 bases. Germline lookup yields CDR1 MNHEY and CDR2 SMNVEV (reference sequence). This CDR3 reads CANSARTDEKLFF. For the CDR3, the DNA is TGTGCCAACAGCGCCCGGACGGATGAAAAACTGTTTTTT.

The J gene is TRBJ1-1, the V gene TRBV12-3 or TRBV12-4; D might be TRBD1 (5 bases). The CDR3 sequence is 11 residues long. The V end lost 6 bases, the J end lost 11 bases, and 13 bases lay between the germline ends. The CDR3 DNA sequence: TGTGCCAGCAGCCTAGGGGAATTGGCTTTCTTT. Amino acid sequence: CASSLGELAFF.

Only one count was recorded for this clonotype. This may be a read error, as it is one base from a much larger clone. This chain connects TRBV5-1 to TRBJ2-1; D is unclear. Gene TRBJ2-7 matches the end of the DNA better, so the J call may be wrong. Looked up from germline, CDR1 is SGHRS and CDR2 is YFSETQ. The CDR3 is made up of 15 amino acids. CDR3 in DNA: TGCGCCAGCAGCATCCGCCAGAGCTCCTACAATGAGCAGTACTTC. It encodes CASSIRQSSYNEQYF.

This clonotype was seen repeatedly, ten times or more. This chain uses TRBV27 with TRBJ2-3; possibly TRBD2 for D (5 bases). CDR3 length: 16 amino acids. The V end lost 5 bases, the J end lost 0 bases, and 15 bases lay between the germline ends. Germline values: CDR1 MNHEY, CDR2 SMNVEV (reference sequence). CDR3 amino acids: CASSDPGKRSTDTQYF. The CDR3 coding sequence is TGTGCCAGCAGTGATCCCGGGAAGCGGAGCACAGATACGCAGTATTTT.

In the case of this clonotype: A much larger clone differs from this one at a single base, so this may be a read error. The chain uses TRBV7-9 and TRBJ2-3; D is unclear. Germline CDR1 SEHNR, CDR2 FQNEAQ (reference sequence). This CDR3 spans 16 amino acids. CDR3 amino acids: CASTLRKSSIADTPYF. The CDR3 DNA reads TGTGCCAGCACTCTCCGGAAGTCTAGTATTGCTGATACGCCGTATTTT. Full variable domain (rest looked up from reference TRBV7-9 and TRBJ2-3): DTGVSQNPRHKITKRGQNVTFRCDPISEHNRLYWYRQTLGQGPEFLTYFQNEAQLEKSRLLSDRFSAERPKGSFSTLEIQRTEQGDSAMYLCASTLRKSSIADTPYFGPGTRLTVL.

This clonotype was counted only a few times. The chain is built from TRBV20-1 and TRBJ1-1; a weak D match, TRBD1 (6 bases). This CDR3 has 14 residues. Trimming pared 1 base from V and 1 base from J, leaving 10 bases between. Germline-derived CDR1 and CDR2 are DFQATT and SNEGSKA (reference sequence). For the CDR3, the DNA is TGCAGTGCTAGAGGGGGACATTCGAACACTGAAGCTTTCTTT. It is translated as CSARGGHSNTEAFF.

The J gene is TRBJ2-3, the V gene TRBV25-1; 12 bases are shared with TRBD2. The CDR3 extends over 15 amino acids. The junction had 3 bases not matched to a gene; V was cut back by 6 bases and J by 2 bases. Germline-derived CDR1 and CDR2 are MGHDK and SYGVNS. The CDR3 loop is CASRPSGRVTDTQYF. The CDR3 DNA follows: TGTGCCAGCAGGCCTAGCGGGAGGGTCACAGATACGCAGTATTTT.